A single sample gave rise to the 8 T cell receptor beta chains below, sequenced in a study of T cell responses to AZD1222 COVID-19 vaccine. TCRdb's table, derived via immunoSEQ multiplex PCR, lists solely in-frame clones and lacks some. The sample includes 75,000 to 95,000 clones, around 89% of them seen just once. Sequencing was performed on peripheral blood, taken 28 days after the second dose of the MenACWY control vaccine. These receptors all come from an adult who received the MenACWY meningococcal vaccine as a control.

The chain combines TRBV4-1 with TRBJ2-1; no clear D. CDR3 size: 13 residues. Trimming took off 2 bases at V and 4 bases at J, with 6 bases between the two ends. Looked up from germline, CDR1 is MGHRA and CDR2 is YSYEKL. The chain's CDR3 is CASSQPSYNEQFF. DNA for the CDR3: TGCGCCAGCAGCCAACCCTCGTACAATGAGCAGTTCTTC.

V usage is TRBV4-1 and J usage is TRBJ2-7; 9 nucleotides agree with TRBD1. Germline CDR1 and CDR2: MGHRA and YSYEKL. CDR3 length: 14 amino acids. V shed 1 base and J 4 bases; nucleotides not matched to a gene: 2. The CDR3 DNA follows: TGCGCCAGCAGCCAAGCCGGGACAGGGTACGAGCAGTACTTC. It codes for CASSQAGTGYEQYF.

The count of this clone is one. The J gene is TRBJ2-5, the V gene TRBV6-5; possible D gene TRBD1, 5 bases. Trimming took off 4 bases at V and 2 bases at J, with 8 bases between the two ends. CDR1 is MNHEY and CDR2 is SVGAGI in the germline V gene. CDR3 length equals 13 residues. The CDR3 sequence: CASSWAGQETQYF. CDR3 DNA: TGTGCCAGCAGTTGGGCAGGGCAAGAGACCCAGTACTTC.

This chain joins TRBV6-4 and TRBJ2-5; a weak D match, TRBD2 (6 bases). Germline assignment: CDR1 MRHNA and CDR2 SNTAGT. Trimming took 3 bases from V and 4 from J, leaving 12 bases between them. This CDR3 is 14 amino acids long. The CDR3 region has the DNA TGTGCCAGCAGTGAAGAGGTGGGGGGAGAGACCCAGTACTTC. This encodes CASSEEVGGETQYF.

The CDR3 DNA reads TGTGCCAGCAGCTTAAATCTGGACTACCGGCTTGAGCAGTTCTTC. Protein product: CASSLNLDYRLEQFF. This chain uses TRBV7-2 with TRBJ2-1, with D possibly being TRBD2 (6 bases). Looked up from germline, CDR1 is SGHTA and CDR2 is FQGNSA. Trimming pared 2 bases from V and 9 bases from J, leaving 17 bases between. CDR3 length equals 15 residues.

The V call is TRBV18, the J call TRBJ1-2; D unclear. Trimming pared 6 bases from V and 4 bases from J, leaving 18 bases between. Germline V lookup: CDR1 KGHSH, CDR2 LQKENI. CDR3 length equals 15 residues. This CDR3 reads CASSVSGQLPYGYTF. CDR3 coding DNA: TGTGCCAGCTCGGTTAGCGGGCAGCTCCCCTATGGCTACACCTTC. The full variable domain, in which reference TRBV18 and TRBJ1-2 provide the parts outside the CDR3, is NAGVMQNPRHLVRRRGQEARLRCSPMKGHSHVYWYRQLPEEGLKFMVYLQKENIIDESGMPKERFSAEFPKEGPSILRIQQVVRGDSAAYFCASSVSGQLPYGYTFGSGTRLTVV.

The chain uses TRBV7-3 and TRBJ2-3; 7 positions match TRBD1. The V and J ends lost 6 bases and 0 bases, in that order; junction bases with no gene match: 3. The length of the CDR3 is 14 residues. CDR1 is SGHTA, CDR2 FQGTGA, per germline. The CDR3 nucleotides are TGTGCCAGCAGTCAGGGACAGAGCACAGATACGCAGTATTTT. It codes for CASSQGQSTDTQYF.

The rearrangement joins TRBV11-2 to TRBJ2-1; 11 positions agree with TRBD2. Germline loops: CDR1 SGHAT, CDR2 FQNNGV. The CDR3 has 16 residues. V shed 1 base, J shed 9 bases, and the junction held 8 bases outside the gene matches. CDR3 DNA: TGTGCCAGCAGCTTAGGTAGCGGGGGGGCTACAGGTGAGCAGTTCTTC. This translates into CASSLGSGGATGEQFF.